Included here is one TCR beta chain sequence, with context. The sample belongs to a study of blood T cell repertoires in COVID-19. Here immunoSEQ multiplex PCR was the method, and the copy in TCRdb shows in-frame clones only, minus some. This table holds a few hundred thousand clones, less than 85% found once. The clonotype comes from a man aged 55 to 70 who had recovered from COVID-19. What was sequenced was peripheral blood.

The CDR3 DNA is TGTGCCAGCAGCCAAGGAGGAAGAGCCCAGTACTTC. Translated: CASSQGGRAQYF. The chain employs TRBV3-1 (or the pseudogene TRBV3-2) and TRBJ2-5; D call uncertain. The CDR3 sequence is 12 residues long. Trimming left V 1 base short and J 9 bases short, with 9 bases between. Looked up from germline, CDR1 is LGHDT and CDR2 is YNNKEL (reference sequence).